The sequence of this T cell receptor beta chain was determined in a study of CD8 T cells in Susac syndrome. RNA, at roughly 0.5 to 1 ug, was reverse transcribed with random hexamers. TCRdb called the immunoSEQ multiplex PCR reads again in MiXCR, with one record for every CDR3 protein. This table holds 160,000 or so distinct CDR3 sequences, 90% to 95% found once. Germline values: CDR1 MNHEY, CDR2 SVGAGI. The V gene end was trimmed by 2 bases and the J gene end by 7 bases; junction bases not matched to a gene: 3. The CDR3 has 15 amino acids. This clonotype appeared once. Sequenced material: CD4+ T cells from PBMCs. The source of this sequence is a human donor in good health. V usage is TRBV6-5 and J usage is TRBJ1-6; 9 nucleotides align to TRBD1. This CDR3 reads CASSYGGTGNSPLHF. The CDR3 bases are TGTGCCAGCAGTTACGGGGGGACAGGGAATTCACCCCTCCACTTT.